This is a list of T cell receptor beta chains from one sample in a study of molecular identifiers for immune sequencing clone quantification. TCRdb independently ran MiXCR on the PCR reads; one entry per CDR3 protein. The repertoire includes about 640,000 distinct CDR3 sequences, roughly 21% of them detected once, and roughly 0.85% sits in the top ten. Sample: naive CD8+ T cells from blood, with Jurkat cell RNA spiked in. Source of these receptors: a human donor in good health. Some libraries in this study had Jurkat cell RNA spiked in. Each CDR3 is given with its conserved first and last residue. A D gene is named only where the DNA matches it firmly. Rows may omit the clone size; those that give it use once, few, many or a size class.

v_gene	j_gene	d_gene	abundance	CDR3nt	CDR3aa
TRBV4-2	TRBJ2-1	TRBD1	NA	TGTGCCAGCAGCCAAGATCGGACAGGGGGTTACGATGAGCAGTTCTTC	CASSQDRTGGYDEQFF
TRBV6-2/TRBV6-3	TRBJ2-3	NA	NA	TGTGCCAGCAGTTACTCGTTGGCTAGCGGCACAGATACGCAGTATTTT	CASSYSLASGTDTQYF
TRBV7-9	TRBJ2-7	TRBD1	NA	TGTGCCAGCAGCTTAGGCCCTTCAAAGACAGGGGGCCGCTACTACGAGCAGTACTTC	CASSLGPSKTGGRYYEQYF
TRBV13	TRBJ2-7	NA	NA	TGTGCCAGCAGCTATGGGACAACGTTGGGCTACGAGCAGTACTTC	CASSYGTTLGYEQYF
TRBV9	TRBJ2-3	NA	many	TGTGCCAGCAGCCCCGTAGTGGGGCGACAAAACACAGATACGCAGTATTTT	CASSPVVGRQNTDTQYF
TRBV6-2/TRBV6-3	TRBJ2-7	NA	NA	TGTGCCAGCAGTTACTCTCGACAAATTGAGCAGTACTTC	CASSYSRQIEQYF
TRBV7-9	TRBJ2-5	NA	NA	TGTGCCAGCAGCTTAGCTCGGTCGGGTTTGGAGACCCAGTACTTC	CASSLARSGLETQYF
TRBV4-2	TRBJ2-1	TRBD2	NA	TGTGCCAGCAGCCAAAGTAGCGGGAACCACAATGAGCAGTTCTTC	CASSQSSGNHNEQFF
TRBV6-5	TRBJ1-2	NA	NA	TGTGCCAGCAGTTACCTAGACTCGGGCTATGGCTACACCTTC	CASSYLDSGYGYTF
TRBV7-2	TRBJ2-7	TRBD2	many	TGTGCCCGCGAAGCGGGGGACTACTACGAGCAGTACTTC	CAREAGDYYEQYF
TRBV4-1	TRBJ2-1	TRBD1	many	TGCGCCAGCAGCCAGGAGACAGGGGGCTCCTACAATGAGCAGTTCTTC	CASSQETGGSYNEQFF
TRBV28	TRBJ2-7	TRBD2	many	TGTGCCAGCAGTTCAGTCCTAGCGGAGAGCTCCTACGAGCAGTACTTC	CASSSVLAESSYEQYF
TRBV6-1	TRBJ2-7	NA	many	TGTGCCAGTACCGGGACAATAAGCTACGAGCAGTACTTC	CASTGTISYEQYF
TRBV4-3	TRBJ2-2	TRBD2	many	TGCGCCAGCAGCCAAGATTTTACTAGCGGGAGGGCCGGGGCCGGGGAGCTGTTTTTT	CASSQDFTSGRAGAGELFF
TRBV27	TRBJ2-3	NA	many	TGTGCCAGCAGTTTTTTTCACAGGGTCACAGATACGCAGTATTTT	CASSFFHRVTDTQYF
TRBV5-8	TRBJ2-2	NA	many	TGTGAGGGGGACAAGAACACCGGGGAGCTGTTTTTT	CEGDKNTGELFF
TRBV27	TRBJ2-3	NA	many	TGTGCCAGCAGTTTATCGCTGACCTCAGATACGCAGTATTTT	CASSLSLTSDTQYF
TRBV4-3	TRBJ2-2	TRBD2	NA	TGCGCCAGCAGCCAAGATCGAGCGGGAGTTAATGGGGACACCGGGGAGCTGTTTTTT	CASSQDRAGVNGDTGELFF
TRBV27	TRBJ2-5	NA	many	TGTGCCAGCAGAGCCGGGCGAGAGACCCAGTACTTC	CASRAGRETQYF
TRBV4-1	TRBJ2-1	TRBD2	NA	TGCGCCAGCAGCCCAGATTCGGCTAGCGGGAGGACCTACAATGAGCAGTTCTTC	CASSPDSASGRTYNEQFF
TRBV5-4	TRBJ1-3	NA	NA	TGTGCCAGCAGCTTGCAAGGGCTTGGAAACACCATATATTTT	CASSLQGLGNTIYF
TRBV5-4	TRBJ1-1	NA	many	TGTGCCAGCAGCTTGGGTGTGGGCGCGAACACTGAAGCTTTCTTT	CASSLGVGANTEAFF
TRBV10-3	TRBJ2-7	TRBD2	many	TGTGCCATCAGTCCCGGACTAGCCGCTTACGAGCAGTACTTC	CAISPGLAAYEQYF
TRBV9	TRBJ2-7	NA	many	TGTGCCAGCAGCGTAGGGACCGCGCCATCCTACGAGCAGTACTTC	CASSVGTAPSYEQYF
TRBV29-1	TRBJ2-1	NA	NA	TGCAGCGTTCGTATTGATGAGCAGTTCTTC	CSVRIDEQFF
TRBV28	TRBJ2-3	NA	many	TGTGCCAGCAGCCCCGGGCCGAGGGGACTGAGGGAAGATACGCAGTATTTT	CASSPGPRGLREDTQYF
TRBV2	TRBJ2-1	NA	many	TGTGCCAGCGGCCCCCACCCGAATGAGCAGTTCTTC	CASGPHPNEQFF
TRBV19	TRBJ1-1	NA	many	TGTGCCAGTAGTATAGTAGTGAACACTGAAGCTTTCTTT	CASSIVVNTEAFF
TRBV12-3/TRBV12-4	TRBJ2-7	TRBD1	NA	TGTGCCAGCAGTGGACAGGGGGCTAGGTACGAGCAGTACTTC	CASSGQGARYEQYF
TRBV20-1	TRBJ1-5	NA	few	TGCAGTGCTAGAGAACTAAAGGCGAGCAATCAGCCCCAGCATTTT	CSARELKASNQPQHF
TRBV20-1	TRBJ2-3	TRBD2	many	TGCAGTGTTCTCCGTCCTGAGCGGGAGCGCACAGATACGCAGTATTTT	CSVLRPERERTDTQYF
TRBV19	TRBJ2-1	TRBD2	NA	TGTGCCAGTACCGGGGGGGGTGGCGAGCAGTTCTTC	CASTGGGGEQFF
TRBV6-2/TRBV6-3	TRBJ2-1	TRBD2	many	TGTGCCAGCAGTTACGGTGTTAGCGGGGGTTATGAGCAGTTCTTC	CASSYGVSGGYEQFF
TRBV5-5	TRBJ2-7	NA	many	TGTGCCAGCAGCCGGACGGCAACCTACGAGCAGTACTTC	CASSRTATYEQYF